The next 30 T cell receptor beta chains were all read from a single sample in a study of T cells in Graves' hyperthyroidism and ophthalmopathy (dated by TCRdb to about 2019). Library method: multiplex PCR. Sequencing was performed on an Illumina HiSeq 2000. Amplification of TCR beta CDR3 regions was carried out from RNA transcripts. For the first round of RT-PCR on the TCR CDR3, the HTBI primer set was used together with the Qiagen OneStep RT-PCR kit. TCRdb passed the public sequencing reads through fastp at Q25 and MiXCR, retaining productive beta sequences. When rows share a CDR3 protein, they turn into one entry using the most common DNA and genes. The sample yields fewer than 400,000 distinct CDR3 sequences; around 16% were counted once. Of the sample, 33% is held by the ten largest clones. The specimen was blood. These receptors all stem from a young man with Graves' hyperthyroidism.

This clonotype was picked up a small number of times. The V gene is TRBV6-2 or TRBV6-3, the J gene TRBJ2-1, with D perhaps matching TRBD1 (5 bases). This CDR3 region has 12 residues. Germline values: CDR1 MNHEY, CDR2 SVGEGT. V was pared by 6 bases and J by 7 bases, with 10 bases between. In DNA form, the CDR3 reads TGTGCCAGCAGCCTCAGGGCGAATGAGCAGTTCTTC. Translated, it gives CASSLRANEQFF.

This clonotype was seen at least ten times. The chain has TRBV11-2 and TRBJ2-1, with 9 bases matching TRBD2. V gave up 4 bases and J gave up 4 bases; unmatched junction bases: 8. The CDR3 is 16 amino acids. The germline CDR1 and CDR2 sequences are SGHAT and FQNNGV. Written as DNA, the CDR3 is TGTGCCAGCAGCTCCCAACGACTAGCGGCATACAATGAGCAGTTCTTC. Amino acids: CASSSQRLAAYNEQFF.

This clonotype occurred many times. The chain employs TRBV11-2 and TRBJ2-7, with 7 bases identical to TRBD1. CDR3 length: 15 residues. Germline V gene sequence: CDR1 SGHAT, CDR2 FQNNGV. V gave up 4 bases and J gave up 5 bases; unmatched junction bases: 11. CDR3 nucleotides: TGTGCCAGCAGCTCGATACAGGGGTCGAAGAACGAGCAGTACTTC. This codes for CASSSIQGSKNEQYF.

This clonotype was counted at least ten times. The gene calls are TRBV7-3 and TRBJ2-3; 8 nucleotides agree with TRBD2. The J segment lost 1 base and the V segment lost 4 bases, leaving 7 bases of the junction unmatched. CDR1 and CDR2 from the germline V gene are SGHTA and FQGTGA. The CDR3 is made up of 16 amino acids. The CDR3 coding sequence is TGTGCCAGCAGCTCCCATAGCGGGACTGGCACAGATACGCAGTATTTT. Translated, it gives CASSSHSGTGTDTQYF.

In this sample, this clonotype turned up many times. The chain couples TRBV2 to TRBJ2-1, with 7 bases that match TRBD1. The length of the CDR3 is 13 residues. V lost 5 bases, J lost 8 bases, and 6 bases stayed unmatched. CDR1 and CDR2 from the germline V gene are SNHLY and FYNNEI. The CDR3 region is CASSQDRADEQFF. The CDR3 bases are TGTGCCAGCAGTCAAGACAGGGCTGATGAGCAGTTCTTC.

This clonotype was detected ten times or more. The rearrangement uses TRBV12-5 and TRBJ2-2; no definite D call. In germline, CDR1 is LGHNT, CDR2 FRNRAP. This CDR3 spans 15 amino acids. The V gene lost 0 bases and the J gene lost 4 bases, with 9 bases spanning the gap. CDR3 DNA: TGTGCTAGTGGTTTGGTATTTAGGGCCACCGGGGAGCTGTTTTTT. It translates to CASGLVFRATGELFF. Using reference TRBV12-5 and TRBJ2-2 for the parts outside the CDR3, the full variable domain is DARVTQTPRHKVTEMGQEVTMRCQPILGHNTVFWYRQTMMQGLELLAYFRNRAPLDDSGMPKDRFSAEMPDATLATLKIQPSEPRDSAVYFCASGLVFRATGELFFGEGSRLTVL.

In this sample, this clonotype turned up many times. The CDR3 loop is CASRGQGRNTEAFF. Written as DNA, the CDR3 is TGTGCCAGCAGAGGACAGGGGAGGAACACTGAAGCTTTCTTT. The chain uses TRBV2 and TRBJ1-1; 9 bases match TRBD1. Germline CDR1 SNHLY, CDR2 FYNNEI. Trimming cost V 6 bases and J 1 base; bases outside gene matches: 3. This CDR3 is built from 14 residues.

The chain employs TRBV7-9 and TRBJ2-1; D unresolved. V lost 6 bases to trimming and J lost 7 bases, with 16 bases between them. The CDR3 is made up of 14 amino acids. Germline values: CDR1 SEHNR, CDR2 FQNEAQ (reference sequence). CDR3 protein: CASSERFVENEQFF. The CDR3 coding sequence is TGTGCCAGCAGTGAGAGGTTTGTTGAGAATGAGCAGTTCTTC.

The gene calls are TRBV29-1 and TRBJ2-7; weak D call: TRBD1 (7 bases). The CDR3 covers 15 residues. From germline, CDR1 is SQVTM and CDR2 ANQGSEA. Trimming pared 1 base from V and 2 bases from J, leaving 15 bases between. CDR3 protein: CSVEGGAGQTYEQYF. DNA of the CDR3: TGCAGCGTTGAAGGTGGCGCGGGACAGACCTACGAGCAGTACTTC.

This clonotype was seen many times. The CDR3 DNA follows: TGCAGCGTTGAGCAGGCTGGGGACGAGCAGTACTTC. Its translation: CSVEQAGDEQYF. This chain connects TRBV29-1 to TRBJ2-7; D gene uncertain. The ends were cut back, 3 bases at V and 5 bases at J, with 11 bases in the middle. The CDR3 loop spans 12 amino acids. Germline CDR1 SQVTM, CDR2 ANQGSEA.

The chain uses TRBV3-1 and TRBJ2-5; D might be TRBD2 (5 bases). V lost 2 bases to trimming and J lost 4 bases, with 23 bases between them. Germline CDR1 and CDR2: LGHDT and YNNKEL (reference sequence). The CDR3 is made up of 18 amino acids. CDR3 bases: TGTGCCAGCAGCCAAAAGATAAGAAAGTCGGAGGCGGGAGAGACCCAGTACTTC. This gives the protein CASSQKIRKSEAGETQYF.

The V call is TRBV19, the J call TRBJ2-5; 11 nucleotides agree with TRBD1. V was pared by 5 bases and J by 4 bases, with 0 bases of the junction left unmatched. This CDR3 is 13 amino acids long. Germline V gene sequence: CDR1 LNHDA, CDR2 SQIVND (reference sequence). The CDR3 here is CASSGTGGETQYF. The CDR3, as DNA: TGTGCCAGTAGTGGGACAGGGGGAGAGACCCAGTACTTC.

This clonotype has more than one count but fewer than ten. V and J are TRBV18 and TRBJ2-6; D not resolved. The CDR3 covers 20 residues. Looked up from germline, CDR1 is KGHSH and CDR2 is LQKENI. V lost 2 bases and J 1 base, leaving 21 bases between the germline ends. CDR3: CASSPGPWGVFRSGANVLTF. The DNA for the CDR3 is TGTGCCAGCTCACCAGGTCCTTGGGGTGTCTTTCGATCTGGGGCCAACGTCCTGACTTTC.

This sequence joins TRBV19 and TRBJ2-7; 7 bases align to TRBD2. Germline V lookup: CDR1 LNHDA, CDR2 SQIVND (reference sequence). The junction had 3 bases not matched to a gene; V was cut back by 4 bases and J by 0 bases. The CDR3 has 14 residues. DNA of the CDR3: TGTGCCAGTAGTAAGGGCGGGAGCTCCTACGAGCAGTACTTC. Amino acid sequence: CASSKGGSSYEQYF.

The V call is TRBV20-1, the J call TRBJ1-1, with 10 nucleotides matching TRBD1. CDR3 length: 16 residues. The V gene end was trimmed by 5 bases and the J gene end by 2 bases; junction bases not matched to a gene: 11. CDR1 is DFQATT and CDR2 is SNEGSKA in the germline V gene (reference sequence). DNA of the CDR3: TGCAGTGCTGAGAGACCGGGACAGGGGCCTAACACTGAAGCTTTCTTT. Translated, it gives CSAERPGQGPNTEAFF.

The gene calls are TRBV29-1 and TRBJ1-1; maybe TRBD1 (5 bases). CDR1 and CDR2 from the germline V gene are SQVTM and ANQGSEA. V dropped 8 bases and J dropped 5 bases, with 12 bases sitting between them. The CDR3 has 11 amino acids. CDR3 sequence (DNA): TGCAGCACAGGCTTTGGAACTGAAGCTTTCTTT. It yields the protein CSTGFGTEAFF.

This clonotype was counted a few times. The chain recombines TRBV20-1 with TRBJ2-5; D ambiguous. CDR3 length: 14 residues. Looked up from germline, CDR1 is DFQATT and CDR2 is SNEGSKA (reference sequence). With 0 bases removed from V and 5 bases from J, the gap between germline ends came to 13 bases. The CDR3 DNA follows: TGCAGTGCTAGAGATCTAAGGCCGGCGGAGACCCAGTACTTC. It encodes CSARDLRPAETQYF.

Many counts were recorded for this clonotype. The V and J genes are TRBV11-2 and TRBJ2-3, with D tentatively TRBD1 (6 bases). This CDR3 has 13 amino acids. Germline V gives CDR1 SGHAT, CDR2 FQNNGV. Trimming shortened V by 6 bases and J by 0 bases, and 7 bases separated the two germline ends. CDR3 nucleotides: TGTGCCAGCAGGGGGGCTAGCACAGATACGCAGTATTTT. Translating it yields CASRGASTDTQYF.

Many counts were recorded for this clonotype. The V call is TRBV20-1, the J call TRBJ2-3; D is ambiguous. The CDR3 consists of 13 residues. Germline CDR1 reads DFQATT; CDR2 reads SNEGSKA (reference sequence). The germline V and J ends were trimmed by 0 bases and 1 base, with 5 bases remaining between them. The CDR3 nucleotides are TGCAGTGCTAGAGATACACGCACAGATACGCAGTATTTT. Amino acids: CSARDTRTDTQYF.

This chain joins TRBV27 and TRBJ1-1; the D gene is possibly TRBD1 (5 bases). V gave up 6 bases and J gave up 2 bases, with 16 bases separating them. CDR3 length equals 15 residues. Germline loops: CDR1 MNHEY, CDR2 SMNVEV (reference sequence). The DNA for the CDR3 is TGTGCCAGCAGCTGCGTGGCAGGGAAAAACACTGAAGCTTTCTTT. The encoded protein is CASSCVAGKNTEAFF.

This chain links TRBV24-1 with TRBJ2-2; possibly TRBD2 for D (6 bases). The CDR3 extends over 14 amino acids. CDR1 KGHDR and CDR2 SFDVKD come from the germline V gene. The V end was cut by 11 bases, the J end by 4 bases, with 16 bases between. CDR3 amino acids: CAKGLASSTGELFF. The CDR3 DNA reads as TGTGCCAAAGGCCTAGCGAGTTCCACCGGGGAGCTGTTTTTT.

This clonotype has ten or more counts. The J gene is TRBJ1-6, the V gene TRBV3-1; TRBD1 agrees at 8 bases. CDR1 is LGHDT, CDR2 YNNKEL, per germline (reference sequence). CDR3 length: 15 amino acids. J gave up 10 bases and V 4 bases, and 9 bases lay outside the gene matches. This chain's CDR3 is CASSLSSGGRSPLHF. The CDR3 DNA sequence: TGTGCCAGCAGCCTTAGTTCAGGGGGCCGGTCACCCCTCCACTTT.

The chain couples TRBV4-1 to TRBJ2-7; D is unresolved. The V end was cut by 1 base, the J end by 0 bases, with 10 bases between. The germline CDR1 and CDR2 sequences are MGHRA and YSYEKL. The CDR3 has 15 residues. This CDR3 is CASSQGESSSYEQYF. As DNA, the CDR3 is TGCGCCAGCAGCCAAGGGGAATCCTCCTCCTACGAGCAGTACTTC.

In regard to this clonotype: Given a much more abundant clone one base away, this may be a read error. The chain combines TRBV6-1 with TRBJ2-7; D ambiguous. The CDR3 sequence is 13 residues long. Germline values: CDR1 MNHNS, CDR2 SASEGT. As DNA, the CDR3 is TGTGCCACCAGTGTGTGGGGTCTCCACGAGCAGTACTTC. This translates into CATSVWGLHEQYF.

This clonotype occurred a few times. One end of the junction is discordant with germline, which a read error may explain. The J gene is TRBJ2-7, the V gene TRBV7-9, with 8 bases matching TRBD2. This CDR3 has 12 residues. The V gene's germline CDR1 is SEHNR and CDR2 FQNEAQ (reference sequence). CDR3 residues: CTSSLAGYEQYF. CDR3 sequence (DNA): TGTACCAGCAGCTTAGCGGGGTACGAGCAGTACTTC. Looking up the rest from reference TRBV7-9 and TRBJ2-7 gives the full variable domain: DTGVSQNPRHKITKRGQNVTFRCDPISEHNRLYWYRQTLGQGPEFLTYFQNEAQLEKSRLLSDRFSAERPKGSFSTLEIQRTEQGDSAMYLCTSSLAGYEQYFGPGTRLTVT.

This clonotype has ten or more counts. The CDR3 DNA sequence: TGTGCCAGCACCCGGACAGCTTCCTACGAGCAGTACTTC. It codes for CASTRTASYEQYF. The V and J genes are TRBV2 and TRBJ2-7; the D gene is possibly TRBD1 (6 bases). Trimming cost V 7 bases and J 1 base, with 11 bases left between them. This CDR3 region has 13 residues. Germline CDR1 SNHLY, CDR2 FYNNEI.

The chain is built from TRBV3-1 and TRBJ2-1, with a weak D call TRBD2 (5 bases). The V end lost 4 bases, the J end lost 8 bases, and 24 bases lay between the germline ends. In germline, CDR1 is LGHDT, CDR2 YNNKEL (reference sequence). CDR3 length: 17 residues. The CDR3 reads CASSPSGPRPGFDEQFF. The CDR3 region has the DNA TGTGCCAGCAGCCCAAGCGGCCCTCGCCCGGGATTCGATGAGCAGTTCTTC.

This clonotype was observed at least ten times. A much larger clone lies a single base off, so this may be a read error. CDR3 bases: TGTGCCTGGAGTATGGGGAGCAATCAGCCCCAGCATTTT. This gives the protein CAWSMGSNQPQHF. V gene TRBV30 combines with J gene TRBJ1-5; D uncertain. This CDR3 has 13 residues. Trimming left V 2 bases short and J 1 base short, with 6 bases between. Germline CDR1 reads GTSNPN; CDR2 reads SVGIG (reference sequence).

In its sample, this clonotype was seen a few times. A read error is possible here, since a much larger clone lies one base away. The chain recombines TRBV5-1 with TRBJ2-1; D remains unclear. Germline V gene lookup returns CDR1 SGHRS and CDR2 YFSETQ. The CDR3 loop spans 15 amino acids. CDR3 DNA: TGCGCCAGCAGCTTCCCGGCCAGCTCCTACAATGCGCAGTTCTTC. It encodes CASSFPASSYNAQFF.

The V call is TRBV7-9, the J call TRBJ2-4; 10 bases align to TRBD1. Germline V gene lookup returns CDR1 SEHNR and CDR2 FQNEAQ (reference sequence). This CDR3 is 15 amino acids long. J was trimmed by 5 bases and V by 6 bases; bases with no gene match: 7. The CDR3 loop is CASSPGTGEENIQYF. The DNA for the CDR3 is TGTGCCAGCAGTCCCGGGACAGGGGAGGAAAACATTCAGTACTTC.